One T cell receptor (beta chain) is described in this entry. The data were obtained in a study of T cell changes during pregnancy in multiple sclerosis. J was trimmed by 8 bases and V by 3 bases; bases with no gene match: 14. Germline-derived CDR1 and CDR2 are LNHDA and SQIVND (reference sequence). The CDR3 length is 17 residues. The method was immunoSEQ multiplex PCR; TCRdb's version includes in-frame clones alone and lacks a portion of them. Of fewer than 95,000 clones in the sample, about 94% were seen once. This TCR was recovered from a female donor with multiple sclerosis, enrolled in a pregnancy study. The input for sequencing was peripheral blood, taken in the third trimester of pregnancy. This chain links TRBV19 with TRBJ2-1; 9 bases agree with TRBD1. The CDR3 region has the DNA TGTGCCAGTAGTATCTTAGCGTGGGACAGGGTTAAGGATGAGCAGTTCTTC. This translates into CASSILAWDRVKDEQFF.